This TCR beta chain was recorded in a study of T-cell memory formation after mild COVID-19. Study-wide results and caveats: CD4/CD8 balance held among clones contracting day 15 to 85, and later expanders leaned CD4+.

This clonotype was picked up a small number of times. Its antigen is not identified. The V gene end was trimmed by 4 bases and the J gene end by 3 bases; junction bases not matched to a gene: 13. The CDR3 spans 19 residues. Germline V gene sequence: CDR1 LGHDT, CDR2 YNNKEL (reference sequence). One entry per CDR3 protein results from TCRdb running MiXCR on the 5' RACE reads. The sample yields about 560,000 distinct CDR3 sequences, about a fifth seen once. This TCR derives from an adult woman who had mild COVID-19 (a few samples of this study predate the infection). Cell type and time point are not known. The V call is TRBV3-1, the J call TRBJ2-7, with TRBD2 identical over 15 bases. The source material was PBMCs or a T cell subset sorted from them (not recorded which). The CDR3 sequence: CASSPGTGGLAGGFYEQYF. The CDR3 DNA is TGTGCCAGCAGCCCCGGGACAGGGGGACTAGCGGGAGGCTTCTACGAGCAGTACTTC.